These T cell receptor beta chains were read from a single sample in a study of blood T cell repertoires in COVID-19. The repertoire was sequenced with immunoSEQ multiplex PCR; TCRdb's copy has only in-frame clones and lacks some. This sample carries about 310,000 clones, around 89% of them seen once, and the ten largest clones take approximately 9.4%. The sequenced sample consisted of PBMCs or T cells enriched from blood (not recorded which). These receptor sequences come from a woman aged 40 to 55 who had recovered from COVID-19. The CDR3 runs from the conserved cysteine through the conserved F or W. Each record gives: D gene, clone size, J gene, V gene, CDR3 DNA, CDR3 protein. D genes are given only for firm matches. Not all rows give a size; the values are once, few, many and, for expanded clones, a class.

- - TRBJ1-1 TRBV28 TGTGCCAGCATCTCTGCGGCGCTTTCCACTGAAGCTTTCTTT CASISAALSTEAFF
TRBD2 - TRBJ2-1 TRBV24-1 TGTGCCACCGGTGCGACTAGCGGGAGTAGTGAGCAGTTCTTC CATGATSGSSEQFF
TRBD2 once TRBJ2-3 TRBV19 TGTGCCAGCGCTCCGGGACTAGGGTGGACAGATACGCAGTATTTT CASAPGLGWTDTQYF
- - TRBJ1-1 TRBV7-2 TGTGCCAGTAAGAAAACATCGAACACTGAAGCTTTCTTT CASKKTSNTEAFF
TRBD2 - TRBJ2-3 TRBV7-9 TGTGCCAGCAGCTTAGCGGGACTAGCGGGAGCGACAGATACGCAGTATTTT CASSLAGLAGATDTQYF
TRBD1 - TRBJ2-7 TRBV7-8 TGTGCCAGCAGCTTATTAGGGGGCCACGACGAGCAGTACTTC CASSLLGGHDEQYF
TRBD1 - TRBJ1-2 TRBV19 TGTGCCAGTAGTATGTCCGGGACAGTCGGCTACACCTTC CASSMSGTVGYTF
TRBD1 - TRBJ1-1 TRBV28 TGTGCCAGCAGTGGCTGGGCGAGGGGGCCGGGCACTGAAGCTTTCTTT CASSGWARGPGTEAFF
TRBD1 once TRBJ2-3 TRBV29-1 TGCAGCACCCGTGAGAACAGGGGATTAGGAGATACGCAGTATTTT CSTRENRGLGDTQYF
- - TRBJ1-5 TRBV4-3 TGCGCCAGCAGCCAAGACACCGGGGATGGTCAGCCCCAGCATTTT CASSQDTGDGQPQHF
TRBD1 - TRBJ1-3 TRBV9 TGTGCCAGCAGCCTAACGGGGACAGAGGGAAACACCATATATTTT CASSLTGTEGNTIYF
- - TRBJ2-5 TRBV5-4 TGTGCCAGCAGCTACAGGAAATCGGAGACCCAGTACTTC CASSYRKSETQYF
- - TRBJ1-2 TRBV29-1 TGCAGCGTTGACCCGGGACACAACTATGGCTACACCTTC CSVDPGHNYGYTF
- - TRBJ2-1 TRBV10-1 TGCGCCAGCAGTGAGTTCTCGGGCAATGAGCAGTTCTTC CASSEFSGNEQFF
- - TRBJ2-2 TRBV24-1 TGTGCCACCGGTCGGACAGACACCGGGGAGCTGTTTTTT CATGRTDTGELFF
TRBD2 few TRBJ2-1 TRBV5-5 TGTGCCAGCAGCGGTGCGGCGCGGGAGGGCAATGAGCAGTTCTTC CASSGAAREGNEQFF
TRBD1 once TRBJ1-3 TRBV6-5 TGTGCCAGCACCCGTGGGGACAGTGGAAACACCATATATTTT CASTRGDSGNTIYF
- - TRBJ2-7 TRBV7-3 TGTGCCAGCAGCTTATACCCGGGACAAGGTGACGAGCAGTACTTC CASSLYPGQGDEQYF
- - TRBJ1-5 TRBV19 TGTGCCAGTAGTGTCGGGTCGGGGGGGCAGCCCCAGCATTTT CASSVGSGGQPQHF
TRBD2 - TRBJ2-5 TRBV19 TGTGCCAGTAGTACCCGAACAGCGAAAGCGGGGGGGCCCCCAGAGACCCAGTACTTC CASSTRTAKAGGPPETQYF
TRBD2 - TRBJ2-7 TRBV7-3 TGTGCCAGCAGCTTATTAGCGGGAGGGAACTACGAGCAGTACTTC CASSLLAGGNYEQYF
- - TRBJ2-1 TRBV12-3/TRBV12-4 TGTGCCAGCAATTCGGACAGTTACAATGAGCAGTTCTTC CASNSDSYNEQFF
- - TRBJ1-1 TRBV11-3 TGTGCCAGCAGCCCCTGGTCAGGTTCAACTGAAGCTTTCTTT CASSPWSGSTEAFF
TRBD2 - TRBJ2-1 TRBV7-2 TGTGCCAGCCGAGAGAGCGGGATATACGGAAGTGAGCAGTTCTTC CASRESGIYGSEQFF
TRBD1 - TRBJ2-7 TRBV9 TGTGCCAGCAGCCTACGGACAGGGGGAGACGAGCAGTACTTC CASSLRTGGDEQYF
TRBD1 - TRBJ1-5 TRBV27 TGTGCCAGCAGGATTACAGGGGGGGGTCAGCCCCAGCATTTT CASRITGGGQPQHF
TRBD1 - TRBJ1-4 TRBV5-1 TGCGCCAGCAGCTTGGAGGGACAGGGTGCAACTAATGAAAAACTGTTTTTT CASSLEGQGATNEKLFF
- - TRBJ2-1 TRBV21-1 TGTGCCAGCAGACAGGATCTCAGGACCGATAACAATGAGCAGTTCTTC CASRQDLRTDNNEQFF
TRBD2 - TRBJ2-1 TRBV2 TGTGCCAGCAGTGAATGGAGCGGGGGGGCCTTGGATGAGCAGTTCTTC CASSEWSGGALDEQFF
- - TRBJ1-1 TRBV19 TGTGCCAGTAGTATCCTATCACAAGCTTTCTTT CASSILSQAFF
TRBD1 - TRBJ1-3 TRBV3-1/TRBV3-2 TGTGCCAGCTCAACCTCGACAGGGCTCCACATCGGAAACACCATATATTTT CASSTSTGLHIGNTIYF
TRBD1 - TRBJ2-5 TRBV10-3 TGTGCCATCAGACAGGGGGCCGGGGAGACCCAGTACTTC CAIRQGAGETQYF
- few TRBJ2-7 TRBV3-1/TRBV3-2 TGTGCCAGCAGCTATGGGGCCAATTACGAGCAGTACTTC CASSYGANYEQYF
TRBD1 - TRBJ1-6 TRBV7-9 TGTGCCAGCAGCCGCCCACAGGGGGCCTATAATTCACCCCTCCACTTT CASSRPQGAYNSPLHF
- - TRBJ2-5 TRBV18 TGTGCCAGCTCACCCCGTCAGCAAGAGACCCAGTACTTC CASSPRQQETQYF
- - TRBJ2-7 TRBV7-9 TGTGCCAGCAGCCCGGGGGACTGGTCTAACGAGCAGTACTTC CASSPGDWSNEQYF
- few TRBJ2-4 TRBV7-2 TGTGCCAGCAGCTTAGGACTAGTAAACATTCAGTACTTC CASSLGLVNIQYF
TRBD1 - TRBJ1-2 TRBV29-1 TGCAGCGCTGTAGGGACAGGGGCCTATGGCTACACCTTC CSAVGTGAYGYTF
- - TRBJ2-3 TRBV24-1 TGTGCCACCAGTGCTGAGAGCACAGATACGCAGTATTTT CATSAESTDTQYF
TRBD1 - TRBJ1-2 TRBV9 TGTGCCAGCAGCGTAGAGGCAGGGGGCGTTGACTATGGCTACACCTTC CASSVEAGGVDYGYTF
- - TRBJ1-2 TRBV3-1/TRBV3-2 TGTGCCAGCAGCCAGATGGCGGGAGTGGGCAATTATGGCTACACCTTC CASSQMAGVGNYGYTF
TRBD2 - TRBJ2-1 TRBV10-1 TGCGCCAGCAGTGACCTTGGACTAGGGGCCAACAATGAGCAGTTCTTC CASSDLGLGANNEQFF
TRBD2 - TRBJ2-1 TRBV7-3 TGTGCCAGCAGCTTAAGAGGGGAAGTAGCGGGAGGTATCAATGAGCAGTTCTTC CASSLRGEVAGGINEQFF
- - TRBJ1-2 TRBV28 TGTGCCAGCAGTTTGGGGGGGGTGAGGTATGGCTACACCTTC CASSLGGVRYGYTF
TRBD2 - TRBJ2-5 TRBV19 TGTGCCAGTAGTAAAAGGACTAGCGGGGGGGGCGAGACCCAGTACTTC CASSKRTSGGGETQYF
- - TRBJ1-6 TRBV27 TGTGCCAGCACTTCGCTGGGCTCCTCCTATAATTCACCCCTCCACTTT CASTSLGSSYNSPLHF
- - TRBJ1-6 TRBV2 TGTGCCAGCAGTGTGTCAGGTGACTATAATTCACCCCTCCACTTT CASSVSGDYNSPLHF
- - TRBJ2-3 TRBV29-1 TGCAGCGTTGACGGGCGGGGCAGCACAGATACGCAGTATTTT CSVDGRGSTDTQYF
TRBD1 - TRBJ1-1 TRBV11-3 TGTGCCAGCAGCTCCAGGACAGGGAAGAACACTGAAGCTTTCTTT CASSSRTGKNTEAFF
- - TRBJ1-1 TRBV7-2 TGTGCCAGCAGCTTAGGGCGGCCTCCAGAGAACACTGAAGCTTTCTTT CASSLGRPPENTEAFF
- - TRBJ1-1 TRBV4-1 TGCGCCAGCAGCCAGGGGGCGAGCACTGAAGCTTTCTTT CASSQGASTEAFF
- - TRBJ1-6 TRBV7-2 TGTGCCAGCAGCTCTACTTTGGGCGGGGGGATCTCACCCCTCCACTTT CASSSTLGGGISPLHF
- once TRBJ1-6 TRBV18 TGTGCCAGCTCACCAGATACTTACAGCCTTACCCCCCTCCACTTT CASSPDTYSLTPLHF
TRBD2 - TRBJ2-1 TRBV7-2 TGTGCCAGCAGCTTAGTTTCTAGCGGGAGGGTCGTCGATGAGCAGTTCTTC CASSLVSSGRVVDEQFF
- once TRBJ2-5 TRBV24-1 TGTGCCACCAGTGGACACGACCAAGAGACCCAGTACTTC CATSGHDQETQYF
TRBD2 - TRBJ2-5 TRBV20-1 TGCAGTGCTAGTAGCGGGAGAATTAAAGAGACCCAGTACTTC CSASSGRIKETQYF